This T cell receptor (beta chain) was identified during a study of blood T cell repertoires in COVID-19. Germline CDR1 is SQVTM and CDR2 is ANQGSEA. CDR3 length: 14 amino acids. V was cut by 2 bases and J by 5 bases, with 15 bases left in between. Original data processing: For nucleated cells, counts were estimated from reference gene primer amplification. The repertoire was sequenced with immunoSEQ multiplex PCR; TCRdb's copy has only in-frame clones and lacks some. Clone size and V and J calls were adopted from that table, with D and trimming inferred from the DNA. The sample has over 200,000 clones, 91% seen once. During active infection, Seattle patients enrolled and were then monitored through disease.

The chain recombines TRBV29-1 with TRBJ1-2; D perhaps matches TRBD1 (6 bases). Sequencing was carried out using peripheral blood. The clonotype comes from a person aged 18-35 years with COVID-19, enrolled during active disease. The CDR3 here is CSVESGGLGYGYTF. DNA of the CDR3: TGCAGCGTTGAATCTGGGGGCCTAGGGTATGGCTACACCTTC.